This T cell receptor beta chain appears in the sequencing data of a study of technical replicates of blood from a handful of donors. Repertoires were generated with immunoSEQ multiplex PCR, while TCRdb's copy carries only in-frame clones and drops some. The repertoire holds more than 65,000 clones, around 96% seen once, with roughly 0.35% in the top ten. The CDR3 extends over 15 amino acids. Trimming at V came to 3 bases and at J to 2 bases, leaving 7 bases not matched to a gene. Per germline, CDR1 SGHRS and CDR2 YFSETQ. The genes are TRBV5-1 and TRBJ2-7; 8 bases are a match to TRBD1. Material for sequencing was T cells isolated from PBMCs. The TCR was taken from a human donor in good health. CDR3 sequence (DNA): TGCGCCAGCAGCTGGGGACCGGGACAGGCCTACGAGCAGTACTTC. It yields the protein CASSWGPGQAYEQYF.